This T cell receptor beta chain was observed in a study of control samples from healthy donors and cancer patients. TCRdb keeps only in-frame clones here, not all; method: immunoSEQ multiplex PCR. The sample shows roughly 92,000 clones, more than 85% of them seen only once. The CDR3 has 14 residues. The V and J ends lost 7 bases and 0 bases respectively, with 10 bases between them. Germline V lookup: CDR1 MNHEY, CDR2 SMNVEV (reference sequence). The sequencing input was blood. J is TRBJ1-3 and V is TRBV27; D unresolved. The clonotype originates from a woman aged 45-60 years in good health. The CDR3 is CASTALPSGNTIYF. For the CDR3, the DNA is TGTGCCAGCACCGCCCTGCCCTCTGGAAACACCATATATTTT.